The 8 T cell receptor beta chains reported below all come from one sample, sequenced in a study of spatial heterogeneity in lung cancer. This sample's time point: blood at routine non-recurrence follow-up after resection. TCRdb processed the 5' RACE reads anew with MiXCR; each CDR3 protein has one entry. The sample lists 9,500 to 12,000 distinct CDR3 sequences; 9.5% to 13% were seen once. The sequencing here drew on PBMCs, taken at follow-up. All receptors derive from a female donor with early-stage non-small cell lung cancer.

This clonotype was recorded many times. V gene TRBV20-1 combines with J gene TRBJ2-5; D is possibly TRBD2 (6 bases). CDR1 DFQATT and CDR2 SNEGSKA come from the germline V gene (reference sequence). V dropped 0 bases and J dropped 5 bases, with 22 bases sitting between them. This CDR3 contains 17 residues. In DNA, the CDR3 is TGCAGTGCTAGAGACGGGAGTAGTCCCCTGTGGGGGGAGACCCAGTACTTC. Translated: CSARDGSSPLWGETQYF.

The table lists this clonotype with many counts. The chain combines TRBV2 with TRBJ2-5; D is possibly TRBD1 (5 bases). This CDR3 is 14 amino acids long. Trimming removed 5 bases at V and 5 bases at J, with 15 bases between. Looked up from germline, CDR1 is SNHLY and CDR2 is FYNNEI. This CDR3 reads CASSSGPYTETQYF. CDR3 sequence (DNA): TGTGCCAGCAGTTCAGGGCCCTACACGGAGACCCAGTACTTC.

The rearrangement joins TRBV7-9 to TRBJ2-5; 8 positions agree with TRBD2. The CDR3 totals 16 residues. Germline CDR1 SEHNR, CDR2 FQNEAQ (reference sequence). With 2 bases clipped from V and 3 bases from J, the junction kept 8 bases outside the gene matches. The chain's CDR3 is CASSLLGGGREETQYF. The CDR3 DNA reads as TGTGCCAGCAGCTTATTGGGCGGGGGGCGCGAAGAGACCCAGTACTTC.

In its sample, this clonotype was seen many times. This chain joins TRBV4-3 and TRBJ2-7, with D maybe TRBD2 (5 bases). V lost 0 bases to trimming and J lost 0 bases, with 6 bases between them. Germline V CDR1 and CDR2: LGHNA, YSLEER. This CDR3 is 14 amino acids long. CDR3 region: CASSQEGSSYEQYF. CDR3 sequence (DNA): TGCGCCAGCAGCCAAGAGGGGAGCTCCTACGAGCAGTACTTC.

This clonotype was seen repeatedly, ten times or more. The gene calls are TRBV27 and TRBJ1-6, with D tentatively TRBD1 (5 bases). The germline V gene has CDR1 MNHEY and CDR2 SMNVEV (reference sequence). The V and J ends lost 1 base and 9 bases respectively, with 13 bases between them. CDR3 size: 15 residues. CDR3 residues: CASSLFLSRGSPLHF. The CDR3 bases are TGTGCCAGCAGTTTATTTCTGAGTAGGGGTTCACCCCTCCACTTT.

This clonotype has a count of ten or more. The chain has TRBV11-2 and TRBJ2-5; TRBD1 matches at 10 bases. This CDR3 is built from 15 residues. The trim removed 2 bases at V and 5 bases at J, leaving 5 bases unmatched. Germline CDR1 SGHAT, CDR2 FQNNGV. The chain's CDR3 is CASSLQTGGRETQYF. CDR3 bases: TGTGCCAGCAGCTTACAGACAGGGGGCCGGGAGACCCAGTACTTC.

This clonotype was detected many times. J is TRBJ2-1 and V is TRBV11-2; TRBD2 matches 7 bases. The ends lost 0 bases at V and 6 bases at J; junction bases unmatched: 5. Per germline, CDR1 SGHAT and CDR2 FQNNGV. This CDR3 is built from 15 residues. CDR3 DNA: TGTGCCAGCAGCTTAGAAGCGGGGCCTCCCAATGAGCAGTTCTTC. This translates into CASSLEAGPPNEQFF.

The CDR3 is CATSATDRNNEQFF. In DNA, the CDR3 is TGTGCCACCAGTGCCACGGACAGGAACAATGAGCAGTTCTTC. The chain has TRBV24-1 and TRBJ2-1, with 7 bases matching TRBD1. Germline V CDR1 and CDR2: KGHDR, SFDVKD. V shed 5 bases, J shed 5 bases, and the junction held 5 bases outside the gene matches. The CDR3 extends over 14 amino acids.